What follows describes a single T cell receptor beta chain. The antigen is undetermined. These data come from a study of molecular identifiers for immune sequencing clone quantification. Study outcomes and limitations: Identical TCR molecules can share a barcode, and this sharing could underestimate highly expanded clone sizes.

TCRdb re-called the PCR reads with MiXCR, one entry per CDR3 protein. The profile covers roughly 320,000 distinct CDR3 sequences, with 20% to 25% appearing a single time and more than 0.8% taken by the ten largest. The germline gives CDR1 MNHEY, CDR2 SVGEGT. There are 16 residues in the CDR3. Germline trimming cut 7 bases from V and 4 bases from J; bases unmatched to any gene: 15. Sequencing was carried out using naive CD8+ T cells from blood, with Jurkat cell RNA spiked in. Regarding subset: FACS-sorted CD8+CD4-CCR7+CD45RA+ naive T cells. The sequence derives from a human donor in good health. Some libraries in this study had Jurkat cell RNA spiked in. This chain joins TRBV6-2 or TRBV6-3 and TRBJ1-2; 7 nucleotides line up with TRBD1. The CDR3: CASTLRDSRFLYGYTF. The CDR3 DNA follows: TGTGCCAGCACCCTCCGGGACAGCCGATTCCTCTATGGCTACACCTTC.